The 8 T cell receptor beta chains below come from one sample, sequenced in a study of shared clonotypes between healthy human individuals. Repertoires were generated with immunoSEQ multiplex PCR, while TCRdb's copy carries only in-frame clones and drops some. This sample has hundreds of thousands of clones; around 67% occur once, and the top ten carry 1.5% to 2%. Sequences were obtained from memory CD4+ T cells sorted from blood. Subset defined: CD45RA-negative fraction. The source is a woman in her twenties or thirties in good health.

The V and J genes are TRBV28 and TRBJ2-1, with 7 nucleotides matching TRBD1. The CDR3 length is 14 residues. V dropped 5 bases and J dropped 8; count of bases not matched to a gene: 9. The germline V gene encodes CDR1 MDHEN and CDR2 SYDVKM. In DNA form, the CDR3 reads TGTGCCAGCAGTCGCCCGGGACAGAGCGATGAGCAGTTCTTC. Translated: CASSRPGQSDEQFF.

The chain uses TRBV5-1 and TRBJ2-5, with unresolved D. Trimming took 2 bases from V and 5 from J, leaving 13 bases between them. The CDR3 loop spans 14 amino acids. Germline CDR1 is SGHRS and CDR2 is YFSETQ. DNA of the CDR3: TGCGCCAGCAGCTTAGTAACCCCCGCGGAGACCCAGTACTTC. Encoded protein: CASSLVTPAETQYF. The complete variable domain, with remaining parts taken from reference TRBV5-1 and TRBJ2-5, reads KAGVTQTPRYLIKTRGQQVTLSCSPISGHRSVSWYQQTPGQGLQFLFEYFSETQRNKGNFPGRFSGRQFSNSRSEMNVSTLELGDSALYLCASSLVTPAETQYFGPGTRLLVL.

The chain links TRBV6-4 to TRBJ2-3; 11 nucleotides agree with TRBD2. The length of the CDR3 is 15 residues. Germline CDR1 is MRHNA and CDR2 is SNTAGT. The J segment lost 4 bases and the V segment lost 6 bases, leaving 6 bases of the junction unmatched. In nucleotides, the CDR3 is TGTGCCAGCAGCCCCCTAGCGGGAGGATCAGATACGCAGTATTTT. It translates to CASSPLAGGSDTQYF.

This sequence joins TRBV2 and TRBJ1-2; TRBD1 aligns across 8 bases. The CDR3 sequence is 14 residues long. The V and J ends lost 2 bases and 4 bases, in that order; junction bases with no gene match: 3. Germline V gives CDR1 SNHLY, CDR2 FYNNEI. The CDR3 reads CASSEYRGTYGYTF. In DNA form, the CDR3 reads TGTGCCAGCAGTGAATACAGGGGGACCTATGGCTACACCTTC.

The chain joins TRBV5-1 to TRBJ2-2; tentatively, D is TRBD2 (5 bases). The CDR3 loop spans 14 amino acids. Germline assignment: CDR1 SGHRS and CDR2 YFSETQ. V shed 1 base and J shed 7 bases, with 11 bases lying between them. Written as DNA, the CDR3 is TGCGCCAGCAGCTTGATGGTTGGGAGCGGGGAGCTGTTTTTT. This gives the protein CASSLMVGSGELFF.

As concerns this clone: This sequence may be a read error, since a much larger clone differs from it by one base. V is TRBV28 and J is TRBJ2-1; 9 nucleotides align to TRBD2. CDR3 length: 15 residues. CDR1 and CDR2 (germline): MDHEN, SYDVKM. V gave up 5 bases and J gave up 0 bases; unmatched junction bases: 2. The CDR3 DNA reads as TGTGCCAGCAGTGATAGCGGGAGCTCCTACAATGAGCAGTTCTTC. Translated, it gives CASSDSGSSYNEQFF.

V is TRBV7-9 and J is TRBJ2-7; D is undetermined. Germline V gene data show CDR1 as SEHNR and CDR2 as FQNEAQ (reference sequence). The CDR3 is made up of 14 amino acids. V lost 2 bases and J lost 5, with 13 bases in between. The CDR3 bases are TGTGCCAGCAGCTTAAGTCGGCCCCAAGACGAGCAGTACTTC. It translates to CASSLSRPQDEQYF. Using reference TRBV7-9 and TRBJ2-7 for the parts outside the CDR3, the full variable domain is DTGVSQNPRHKITKRGQNVTFRCDPISEHNRLYWYRQTLGQGPEFLTYFQNEAQLEKSRLLSDRFSAERPKGSFSTLEIQRTEQGDSAMYLCASSLSRPQDEQYFGPGTRLTVT.

The rearrangement uses TRBV7-2 and TRBJ2-1; D unresolved. V lost 8 bases, J lost 0 bases, and 11 bases lay in between. Per the germline V gene, CDR1 is SGHTA and CDR2 is FQGNSA. The CDR3 is 14 residues long. CDR3 sequence reads: CASVKEFSYNEQFF. As DNA, the CDR3 is TGTGCCAGCGTTAAGGAGTTCTCCTACAATGAGCAGTTCTTC.